The sample holds a few counts of the clone carrying this T cell receptor (beta chain). The antigen is not known. TCRdb keeps only in-frame clones here, not all; method: immunoSEQ multiplex PCR. The table lists around 63,000 clones, 80% to 90% of them singletons, with 10% to 13% in the top ten. CDR3 length: 16 residues. The V gene lost 1 base and the J gene lost 1 base, with 13 bases spanning the gap. Per the germline V gene, CDR1 is MGHRA and CDR2 is YSYEKL. This sample is drawn from a study of OX40 agonist ivuxolimab in advanced cancers. The wider study: The dose-escalation group included hepatocellular carcinoma, melanoma, renal cell carcinoma and head and neck cancer. The study, taken as a whole, reports: Researchers did not establish what antigens the expanded peripheral T cells target. Expanded clones were, on average, more numerous in CD8+ T cells than in CD4+.

The V and J genes are TRBV4-1 and TRBJ1-2; no clear D. The TCR comes from an adult with an advanced solid tumor such as melanoma, head and neck, liver or kidney cancer. Here the sequenced sample was CD4+ or CD8+ T cells sorted from blood, taken in a trial of the OX40 agonist ivuxolimab. This chain's CDR3 is CASSQVVQRLNYGYTF. The CDR3 region has the DNA TGCGCCAGCAGCCAAGTGGTACAGCGACTTAACTATGGCTACACCTTC.